A single sample is the source of the 14 T cell receptor beta chains below, sequenced in a study of shared clonotypes between healthy human individuals. The protocol was immunoSEQ multiplex PCR, while the TCRdb copy is restricted to in-frame clones and leaves out a portion. The table records around 700,000 clones, around 72% of them present only once. The material sequenced was memory CD4+ T cells sorted from blood. Subset specified: CD45RA-negative fraction. The source is a woman in her twenties or thirties in good health.

This clone was counted between two and nine times. The J gene is TRBJ2-7, the V gene TRBV7-9; D not resolved. This CDR3 has 12 amino acids. Trimming cost V 6 bases and J 5 bases, with 11 bases left between them. In germline, CDR1 is SEHNR, CDR2 FQNEAQ (reference sequence). In DNA form, the CDR3 reads TGTGCCAGCAGGGGCTCCGGCGACGAGCAGTACTTC. Residues: CASRGSGDEQYF.

This chain connects TRBV5-1 to TRBJ2-7, with D perhaps TRBD1 or TRBD2 (5 bases each). Per the germline V gene, CDR1 is SGHRS and CDR2 is YFSETQ. The V gene lost 3 bases and the J gene lost 12 bases, with 22 bases spanning the gap. The CDR3 contains 14 residues. CDR3 amino acids: CASSSGTNGVLVYF. The CDR3 DNA reads as TGCGCCAGCAGCTCCGGGACCAACGGTGTCTTGGTGTACTTC.

In DNA, the CDR3 is TGTGCCAGCAGTTTCGATATCAGGCCCCGAGGGACTGAAGCTTTCTTT. Protein product: CASSFDIRPRGTEAFF. The chain combines TRBV27 with TRBJ1-1; D unresolved. Trimming stripped 3 bases from V and 5 bases from J, with 19 bases between. CDR3 length equals 16 residues. In germline, CDR1 is MNHEY, CDR2 SMNVEV (reference sequence).

This clone appeared a few times. V is TRBV28 and J is TRBJ2-7; D is uncertain. The germline V gene encodes CDR1 MDHEN and CDR2 SYDVKM. The CDR3 length is 13 residues. V was clipped by 7 bases and J by 4 bases, with 14 bases between them. The CDR3 DNA is TGTGCCAGCACCCCTCATCGCGGTTACGAGCAGTACTTC. This gives the protein CASTPHRGYEQYF. Drawing the rest from reference TRBV28 and TRBJ2-7, the complete variable domain is DVKVTQSSRYLVKRTGEKVFLECVQDMDHENMFWYRQDPGLGLRLIYFSYDVKMKEKGDIPEGYSVSREKKERFSLILESASTNQTSMYLCASTPHRGYEQYFGPGTRLTVT.

The rearrangement joins TRBV19 to TRBJ2-3; no firm D call. The CDR3 has 17 amino acids. Germline CDR1 is LNHDA and CDR2 is SQIVND (reference sequence). Trimming left V 5 bases short and J 0 bases short, with 18 bases between. CDR3 protein: CASSAPYHAASTDTQYF. The CDR3, as DNA: TGTGCCAGTAGTGCACCGTATCACGCGGCTAGCACAGATACGCAGTATTTT.

This clone was counted only a few times. The chain links TRBV6-5 to TRBJ2-5; D is unresolved. Between the trimmed V and J ends, which lost 5 bases and 1 base, there was a span of 8 bases. The germline gives CDR1 MNHEY, CDR2 SVGAGI. CDR3 length: 13 amino acids. The DNA for the CDR3 is TGTGCCAGCAGTCGGCAGCTCCAAGAGACCCAGTACTTC. Its translation is CASSRQLQETQYF.

The chain couples TRBV9 to TRBJ2-5, with D tentatively TRBD1 or TRBD2 (5 bases each). Trimming took off 4 bases at V and 9 bases at J, with 22 bases between the two ends. This CDR3 contains 15 residues. The germline V gene has CDR1 SGDLS and CDR2 YYNGEE. In DNA form, the CDR3 reads TGTGCCAGCAGCCCGAGTCCCATGAGGGGCGCGGCCCAGTACTTC. This gives the protein CASSPSPMRGAAQYF.

V gene TRBV10-3 combines with J gene TRBJ2-7, with D uncertain. CDR3 length equals 12 residues. Germline loops: CDR1 ENHRY, CDR2 SYGVKD. V gave up 2 bases and J gave up 3 bases, with 5 bases separating them. CDR3 in amino acids: CAISEMHYEQYF. The CDR3 bases are TGTGCCATCAGTGAGATGCACTACGAGCAGTACTTC.

The V gene is TRBV28, the J gene TRBJ1-2, with 10 bases aligning to TRBD1. The CDR3 covers 14 residues. V lost 2 bases and J lost 8; bases outside the gene matches: 5. CDR1 is MDHEN and CDR2 is SYDVKM in the germline V gene. CDR3 region: CASSLGTGVRGYTF. CDR3 in DNA: TGTGCCAGCAGTTTAGGGACAGGGGTGAGGGGCTACACCTTC.

Only a few counts were recorded for this clone. Other DNA sequences within the sample encode an identical CDR3. The rearrangement links TRBV2 to TRBJ2-2, with 9 positions matching TRBD1. The CDR3 runs to 14 residues. Unmatched junction bases numbered 2, after V lost 8 bases and J lost 1 base. The V gene's germline CDR1 is SNHLY and CDR2 FYNNEI. The CDR3 DNA reads TGTGCCAGCCGGGACAGGGTGAACACCGGGGAGCTGTTTTTT. Its translation is CASRDRVNTGELFF.

The V gene is TRBV5-1, the J gene TRBJ2-3; 9 positions agree with TRBD2. J lost 0 bases, V lost 4 bases, and 3 bases had no gene match. Germline assignment: CDR1 SGHRS and CDR2 YFSETQ. The CDR3 has 15 residues. The CDR3 reads CASSRSGSSTDTQYF. CDR3 nucleotide sequence: TGCGCCAGCAGCCGTAGCGGGAGTAGCACAGATACGCAGTATTTT.

The CDR3: CASTLRVLSGANVLTF. CDR3 sequence (DNA): TGTGCCAGCACCCTAAGAGTTCTCTCTGGGGCCAACGTCCTGACTTTC. This sequence joins TRBV28 and TRBJ2-6; unclear D gene. The germline V and J ends were trimmed by 7 bases and 0 bases, with 13 bases remaining between them. CDR3 length equals 16 residues. The germline CDR1 and CDR2 sequences are MDHEN and SYDVKM. The variable domain in full, with the rest retrieved from reference TRBV28 and TRBJ2-6, is DVKVTQSSRYLVKRTGEKVFLECVQDMDHENMFWYRQDPGLGLRLIYFSYDVKMKEKGDIPEGYSVSREKKERFSLILESASTNQTSMYLCASTLRVLSGANVLTFGAGSRLTVL.

J is TRBJ2-1 and V is TRBV5-4; D uncertain. The CDR3 covers 14 residues. Trimming removed 2 bases from V and 7 bases from J, with 13 bases in between. CDR1 and CDR2 from the germline V gene are SGHNT and YYREEE (reference sequence). CDR3 DNA: TGTGCCAGCAGCTTAATGGACGACCCGAATGAGCAGTTCTTC. Amino acid sequence: CASSLMDDPNEQFF.

V and J are TRBV27 and TRBJ2-7, with a possible D match to TRBD2 (6 bases). This CDR3 is built from 17 residues. Trimming removed 2 bases from V and 3 bases from J, with 20 bases in between. Germline V lookup: CDR1 MNHEY, CDR2 SMNVEV (reference sequence). For the CDR3, the DNA is TGTGCCAGCAGTTTACAGCCGCGGGGTCTAAGAGGCTACGAGCAGTACTTC. Amino acids: CASSLQPRGLRGYEQYF.